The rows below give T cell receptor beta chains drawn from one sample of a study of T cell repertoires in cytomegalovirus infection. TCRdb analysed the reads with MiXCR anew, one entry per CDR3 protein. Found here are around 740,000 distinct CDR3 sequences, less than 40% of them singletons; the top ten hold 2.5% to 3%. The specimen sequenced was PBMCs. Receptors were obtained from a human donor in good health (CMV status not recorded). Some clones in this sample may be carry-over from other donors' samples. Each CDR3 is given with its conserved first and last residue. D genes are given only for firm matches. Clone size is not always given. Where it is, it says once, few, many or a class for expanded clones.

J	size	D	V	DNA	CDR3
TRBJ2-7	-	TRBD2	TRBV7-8	TGTGCCAGCAGCTTCCTAGCGGGCCCAACCACCCCCGAGCAGTACTTC	CASSFLAGPTTPEQYF
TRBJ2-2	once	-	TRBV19	TGTGCCAGTAGTATGGTGCAGTTAAACACCGGGGAGCTGTTTTTT	CASSMVQLNTGELFF
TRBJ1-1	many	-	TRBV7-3	TGTGCCAGCAGCCAGGAGGTCGCCACTGAAGCTTTCTTT	CASSQEVATEAFF
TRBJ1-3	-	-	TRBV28	TGTGCCAGCAGCCCCTTTAAGCGGGGGGACACCATATATTTT	CASSPFKRGDTIYF
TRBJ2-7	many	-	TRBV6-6	TGTGCCAGCAGTTATTCTCGGCCGTACGAGCAGTACTTC	CASSYSRPYEQYF
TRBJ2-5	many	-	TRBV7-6	TGTGCCAGCAGCCCGAGGACCACTTCGGTCTCTGGTACAGAGACCCAGTACTTC	CASSPRTTSVSGTETQYF
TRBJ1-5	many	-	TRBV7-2	TGTGCCAGCAGCCCTGGAGTTGGTGGCAATCAGCCCCAGCATTTT	CASSPGVGGNQPQHF
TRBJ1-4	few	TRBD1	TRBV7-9	TGTGCCAGCAGCTTCTCTACAGGGGGCAATGAAAAACTGTTTTTT	CASSFSTGGNEKLFF
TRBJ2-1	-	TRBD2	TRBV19	TGTGCCAGTAAGGTCCGGACTAGCGGGGTTGAGCAGTTCTTC	CASKVRTSGVEQFF
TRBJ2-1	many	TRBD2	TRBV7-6	TGTGCCAGCAGCTTAGTCGCACTAGCGACCGACAATGAGCAGTTCTTC	CASSLVALATDNEQFF
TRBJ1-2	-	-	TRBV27	TGTGCCAGCAGTTGGGGTGCAGCGACAAACTATGGCTACACCTTC	CASSWGAATNYGYTF
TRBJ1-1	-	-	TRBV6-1	TGTGCCAGCAATACAGGGTCGGTGAACACTGAAGCTTTCTTT	CASNTGSVNTEAFF
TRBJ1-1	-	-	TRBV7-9	TGTGCCAGCAGCTTGAACAGGGCACCCAGGGGCACTGAAGCTTTCTTT	CASSLNRAPRGTEAFF
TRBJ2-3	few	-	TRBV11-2	TGTGCCAGCAGCCAGGGGGCGGGGGACGGAGATACGCAGTATTTT	CASSQGAGDGDTQYF
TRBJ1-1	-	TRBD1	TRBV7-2	TGTGCCACCCAATCCCGGCCCAGGGGGGACACTGAAGCTTTCTTT	CATQSRPRGDTEAFF
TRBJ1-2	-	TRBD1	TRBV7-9	TGTGCCAGCAGCTTAGTCGACAGGGGGCGAGGAGGCTACACCTTC	CASSLVDRGRGGYTF
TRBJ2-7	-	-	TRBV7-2	TGTGCCAGCAGCTTAAGGTTTGCCGAGCAGTACTTC	CASSLRFAEQYF
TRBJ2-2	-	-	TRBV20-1	TGCAGTGCTAGAAACAGGGTATTGGCCGGGGAGCTGTTTTTT	CSARNRVLAGELFF
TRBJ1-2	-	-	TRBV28	TGTGCCAGCAGTCCACGGGGGACCTATGGCTACACCTTC	CASSPRGTYGYTF
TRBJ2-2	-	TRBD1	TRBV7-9	TGTGCCAGCAGTTCCACAGGGGCCGGGGAGCTGTTTTTT	CASSSTGAGELFF
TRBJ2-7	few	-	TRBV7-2	TGTGCCAGCAGCCTCAGGGCCCAGTCCTCCTACGAGCAGTACTTC	CASSLRAQSSYEQYF
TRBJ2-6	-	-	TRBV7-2	TGTGCCAGCAGCGGGACGGGGTCTGGGGCCAACATCCTGACTTTC	CASSGTGSGANILTF
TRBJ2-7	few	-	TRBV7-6	TGTGCCAGCAGCTTAGGGACCCCGGGACGGAGAGACGAGCAGTACTTC	CASSLGTPGRRDEQYF
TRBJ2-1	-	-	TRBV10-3	TGTGCCATCAGTGAGCAGCGCAATGAGCAGTTCTTC	CAISEQRNEQFF
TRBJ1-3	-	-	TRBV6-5	TGTGCCAGCAGCAGAACTCGGGGAAACACCATATATTTT	CASSRTRGNTIYF
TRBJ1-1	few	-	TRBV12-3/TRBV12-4	TGTGCCAGCAGTTCCACCGGGGGACGGGGCACTGAAGCTTTCTTT	CASSSTGGRGTEAFF
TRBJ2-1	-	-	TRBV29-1	TGCAGCGTTGACAGGCTAGCCGGGGGTGAGCAGTTCTTC	CSVDRLAGGEQFF
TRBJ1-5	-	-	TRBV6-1	TGTGCCAGCACCCAAGTAGGGGCCGCCCCCAATCAGCCCCAGCATTTT	CASTQVGAAPNQPQHF
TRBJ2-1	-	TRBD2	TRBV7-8	TGTGCCAGCAGCACGCGGGTGGCAACTAGCGGGGGCAATGAGCAGTTCTTC	CASSTRVATSGGNEQFF
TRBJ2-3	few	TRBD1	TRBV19	TGTGCCAGTAGTATAGACCTCGGGACAGTGAGGACAGATACGCAGTATTTT	CASSIDLGTVRTDTQYF
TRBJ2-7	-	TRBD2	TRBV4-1	TGCGCCAGCAGCCAAGATCGAACTAGCGGCCACTACGAGCAGTACTTC	CASSQDRTSGHYEQYF
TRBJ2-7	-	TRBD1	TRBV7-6	TGTGCCAGCAGCTGGACAGGACCCAACTACGAGCAGTACTTC	CASSWTGPNYEQYF
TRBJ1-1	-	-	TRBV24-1	TGTGCCAGTCAGGGCGACAACACTGAAGCTTTCTTT	CASQGDNTEAFF
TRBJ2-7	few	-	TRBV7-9	TGTGCCAGCAGCTTGGAGGGGACTGTCGAGTACTTC	CASSLEGTVEYF
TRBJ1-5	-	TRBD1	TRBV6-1	TGTGCCAGCACCTACCGGCTGGGACAGGGGTCCGTGAGCAATCAGCCCCAGCATTTT	CASTYRLGQGSVSNQPQHF
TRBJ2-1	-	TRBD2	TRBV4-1	TGCGCCAGCAGCCAAGCAGCGGGGGCGTACAATGAGCAGTTCTTC	CASSQAAGAYNEQFF
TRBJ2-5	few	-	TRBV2	TGTGCCAGCAGGGGGGACCAAGAGACCCAGTACTTC	CASRGDQETQYF
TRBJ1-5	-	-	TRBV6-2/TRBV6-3	TGTTCCAGCAGTTTTGGGGGCCAGCCCCAGCATTTT	CSSSFGGQPQHF
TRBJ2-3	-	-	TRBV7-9	TGTGCCAGCAGCTTAGCGCGGGGCGGGGAGACACTTACAGATACGCAGTATTTT	CASSLARGGETLTDTQYF
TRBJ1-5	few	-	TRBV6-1	TGTGCCAGCAGTGCCTTCGATAGCAATCAGCCCCAGCATTTT	CASSAFDSNQPQHF
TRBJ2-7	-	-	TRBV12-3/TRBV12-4	TGTGCCAGCGCAAACCCCCCAGGTACCACCTACGAGCAGTACTTC	CASANPPGTTYEQYF
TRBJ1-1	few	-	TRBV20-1	TGCAGTGTCCCAGGGGCTTCGAACACTGAAGCTTTCTTT	CSVPGASNTEAFF
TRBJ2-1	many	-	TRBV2	TGTGCCAGCCATCGGACGATCTCCTACAATGAGCAGTTCTTC	CASHRTISYNEQFF
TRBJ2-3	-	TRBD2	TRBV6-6	TGTGCCAGCAGCTCCATCCGGAGGACTAGTGCCACAGATACGCAGTATTTT	CASSSIRRTSATDTQYF
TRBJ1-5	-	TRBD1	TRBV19	TGTGCCAGTAGTATGGACAGGGTGGACAATCAGCCCCAGCATTTT	CASSMDRVDNQPQHF
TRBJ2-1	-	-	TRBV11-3	TGTGCCAGCAGCTTAGAAGGGGCCGATGAGCAGTTCTTC	CASSLEGADEQFF
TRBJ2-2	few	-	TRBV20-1	TGCAGTGCTAGAGATAGAGGGGGTGCGAACACCGGGGAGCTGTTTTTT	CSARDRGGANTGELFF
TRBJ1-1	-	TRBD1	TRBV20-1	TGCAGTGCTCGGACAGGGGGTGGTACTGAAGCTTTCTTT	CSARTGGGTEAFF
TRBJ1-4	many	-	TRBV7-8	TGTGCCAGCAGCCGGGAGCCCAGTTACGAAAAACTGTTTTTT	CASSREPSYEKLFF